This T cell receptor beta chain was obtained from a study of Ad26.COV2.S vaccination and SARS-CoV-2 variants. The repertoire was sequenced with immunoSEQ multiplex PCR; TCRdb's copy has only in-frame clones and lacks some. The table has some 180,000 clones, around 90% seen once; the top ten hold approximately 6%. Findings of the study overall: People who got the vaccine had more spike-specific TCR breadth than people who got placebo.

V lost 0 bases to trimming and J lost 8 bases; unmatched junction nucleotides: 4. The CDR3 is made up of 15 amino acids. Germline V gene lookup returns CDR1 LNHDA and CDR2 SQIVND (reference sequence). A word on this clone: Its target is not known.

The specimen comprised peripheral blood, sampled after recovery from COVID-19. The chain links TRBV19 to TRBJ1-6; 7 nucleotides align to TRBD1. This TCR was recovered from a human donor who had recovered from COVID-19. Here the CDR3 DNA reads TGTGCCAGTAGTATAGAGACAGGGCGGTATTCACCCCTCCACTTT. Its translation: CASSIETGRYSPLHF.